This is a list of T cell receptor beta chains from one sample in a study of human T cells and chemical hapten exposure. MiXCR, run by TCRdb on the RACE reads, gives a single entry per CDR3 protein. The sample contains some 77,000 distinct CDR3 sequences, approximately 8.6% of which appear only once. The sample was whole blood. The receptor source for this set is a female donor in good health. Some clones in this sample may be carry-over from other donors' samples. Both conserved end residues are part of each CDR3. A D gene is named only where the DNA matches it firmly. Clone sizes are given selectively: once, few, many, or a class where the clone is expanded.

cdr3_length: 13; j_call: TRBJ2-3; clone_size: many; d_call: .; v_call: TRBV13; cdr3_nt: TGTGCCAGCAGCCCGCCCGCGACAGATACGCAGTATTTT; cdr3_aa: CASSPPATDTQYF
cdr3_length: 15; j_call: TRBJ2-7; clone_size: .; d_call: .; v_call: TRBV6-5; cdr3_nt: TGTGCCAGCAGTTACTCCCGGGACACATCCTACGAGCAGTACTTC; cdr3_aa: CASSYSRDTSYEQYF
cdr3_length: 16; j_call: TRBJ2-1; clone_size: .; d_call: .; v_call: TRBV4-1; cdr3_nt: TGCGCCAGCAGCCAAGTCATCTACCTCTCCTACAATGAGCAGTTCTTC; cdr3_aa: CASSQVIYLSYNEQFF
cdr3_length: 13; j_call: TRBJ2-7; clone_size: .; d_call: TRBD1; v_call: TRBV4-2; cdr3_nt: TGTGCCAGCACCAGTGGCAGGGGGTACGAGCAGTACTTC; cdr3_aa: CASTSGRGYEQYF
cdr3_length: 14; j_call: TRBJ1-1; clone_size: .; d_call: .; v_call: TRBV29-1; cdr3_nt: TGCAGCGTTGACGGCATTACAGGTAACGCTGAAGCTTTCTTT; cdr3_aa: CSVDGITGNAEAFF
cdr3_length: 10; j_call: TRBJ2-2; clone_size: few; d_call: .; v_call: TRBV20-1; cdr3_nt: TGCAGTCCCCCCCCGAGGGAGCTGTTTTTT; cdr3_aa: CSPPPRELFF
cdr3_length: 17; j_call: TRBJ1-1; clone_size: many; d_call: TRBD1; v_call: TRBV6-5; cdr3_nt: TGTGCCAGCAGCCTGCGGGGGACAGGGGCCGGAGGGAGTGAAGCTTTCTTT; cdr3_aa: CASSLRGTGAGGSEAFF
cdr3_length: 14; j_call: TRBJ2-7; clone_size: few; d_call: .; v_call: TRBV7-9; cdr3_nt: TGTGCCAGCAGCCCACTTGGGGGGCCCTACGAGCAGTACTTC; cdr3_aa: CASSPLGGPYEQYF
cdr3_length: 15; j_call: TRBJ1-2; clone_size: .; d_call: .; v_call: TRBV20-1; cdr3_nt: TGCAGTGCAAGAGATGCGGCAGGGGTCGCCAATAGCTACACCTTC; cdr3_aa: CSARDAAGVANSYTF
cdr3_length: 14; j_call: TRBJ1-6; clone_size: many; d_call: .; v_call: TRBV20-1; cdr3_nt: TGCAGTGCTAGAGCGCAGCAGGCGAATTCACCCCTCCACTTT; cdr3_aa: CSARAQQANSPLHF
cdr3_length: 13; j_call: TRBJ2-7; clone_size: many; d_call: TRBD2; v_call: TRBV27; cdr3_nt: TGTGCCAGCAGGATGGGCCTAGCGGGCGGCCAGTACTTC; cdr3_aa: CASRMGLAGGQYF
cdr3_length: 12; j_call: TRBJ2-7; clone_size: few; d_call: .; v_call: TRBV2; cdr3_nt: TGTGCCACCAGAGCTGAGGGCTACGAGCAGTACTTC; cdr3_aa: CATRAEGYEQYF
cdr3_length: 12; j_call: TRBJ2-7; clone_size: .; d_call: .; v_call: TRBV7-6; cdr3_nt: TGTGCCAGCAGCCCAATGCAGGGGAAGCAGTACTTC; cdr3_aa: CASSPMQGKQYF
cdr3_length: 15; j_call: TRBJ1-2; clone_size: few; d_call: .; v_call: TRBV4-2; cdr3_nt: TGTGCCAGCAGCCAAGAAGGGGGGAGTTACTATGGCTACACCTTC; cdr3_aa: CASSQEGGSYYGYTF
cdr3_length: 15; j_call: TRBJ2-3; clone_size: .; d_call: TRBD1; v_call: TRBV7-9; cdr3_nt: TGTGCCAGCAGCTTACTCACAGGGGCTGCAGATACGCAGTATTTT; cdr3_aa: CASSLLTGAADTQYF
cdr3_length: 15; j_call: TRBJ2-4; clone_size: few; d_call: .; v_call: TRBV2; cdr3_nt: TGTGCCAGCAGCACCGGGGGACTAGCCAAAAACATTCAGTACTTC; cdr3_aa: CASSTGGLAKNIQYF
cdr3_length: 13; j_call: TRBJ1-5; clone_size: .; d_call: TRBD1; v_call: TRBV6-1; cdr3_nt: TGTGCCAGCAGTTGGGACAGGGTTCAGCCCCAGCATTTT; cdr3_aa: CASSWDRVQPQHF
cdr3_length: 14; j_call: TRBJ1-1; clone_size: many; d_call: .; v_call: TRBV29-1; cdr3_nt: TGCAGCGTTGAAGACCGAACCTATTACACTGAAGCTTTCTTT; cdr3_aa: CSVEDRTYYTEAFF
cdr3_length: 18; j_call: TRBJ2-4; clone_size: .; d_call: TRBD1; v_call: TRBV7-9; cdr3_nt: TGTGCCAGCAGCTTAGCGCCCGTAGGGGGCCATGACAAAAACATTCAGTACTTC; cdr3_aa: CASSLAPVGGHDKNIQYF
cdr3_length: 13; j_call: TRBJ1-1; clone_size: many; d_call: .; v_call: TRBV5-1; cdr3_nt: TGCGCCAGCAGCTTGGAGACAAACACTGAAGCTTTCTTT; cdr3_aa: CASSLETNTEAFF
cdr3_length: 18; j_call: TRBJ2-1; clone_size: many; d_call: TRBD1; v_call: TRBV4-3; cdr3_nt: TGTGCCAGCAGCCAGCGCCTGGCCGACAGGGAAACCTACAATGAGCAGTTCTTC; cdr3_aa: CASSQRLADRETYNEQFF
cdr3_length: 13; j_call: TRBJ2-3; clone_size: .; d_call: .; v_call: TRBV19; cdr3_nt: TGTGCCAGCCGTGCCACTAGCACAGATACGCAGTATTTT; cdr3_aa: CASRATSTDTQYF
cdr3_length: 15; j_call: TRBJ2-5; clone_size: many; d_call: .; v_call: TRBV6-2/TRBV6-3; cdr3_nt: TGTGCCAGCAGCGTTACCTACGGGGGCGGGGAGACCCAGTACTTC; cdr3_aa: CASSVTYGGGETQYF
cdr3_length: 15; j_call: TRBJ1-1; clone_size: few; d_call: .; v_call: TRBV7-2; cdr3_nt: TGTGCCAGCAGCTTAGGCCCGGGGGCGCACACTGAAGCTTTCTTT; cdr3_aa: CASSLGPGAHTEAFF
cdr3_length: 15; j_call: TRBJ2-1; clone_size: .; d_call: TRBD1; v_call: TRBV5-1; cdr3_nt: TGCGCCAGCAGATCGACAGGGGGCAGCTACAATGAGCAGTTCTTC; cdr3_aa: CASRSTGGSYNEQFF
cdr3_length: 14; j_call: TRBJ2-7; clone_size: few; d_call: .; v_call: TRBV4-2; cdr3_nt: TGTGCCAGCAGCCAAGATCAGGGGCCCTACGAGCAGTACTTC; cdr3_aa: CASSQDQGPYEQYF
cdr3_length: 12; j_call: TRBJ1-5; clone_size: .; d_call: .; v_call: TRBV19; cdr3_nt: TGTGCCAGTAGTGCATTCGATCAGCCCCAGCATTTT; cdr3_aa: CASSAFDQPQHF
cdr3_length: 14; j_call: TRBJ1-1; clone_size: many; d_call: .; v_call: TRBV3-1; cdr3_nt: TGTGCCAGCAGCCTGCAGGGAGGTAGCCGCGAAGCTTTCTTT; cdr3_aa: CASSLQGGSREAFF
cdr3_length: 17; j_call: TRBJ1-6; clone_size: many; d_call: .; v_call: TRBV20-1; cdr3_nt: TGCAGTGCTCACTCGACGGGGCTCAGCTCCTATAATTCACCCCTCCACTTT; cdr3_aa: CSAHSTGLSSYNSPLHF
cdr3_length: 13; j_call: TRBJ1-2; clone_size: many; d_call: TRBD1; v_call: TRBV5-6; cdr3_nt: TGTGCCAGCAGCCAAGACAGGGGCTATGGCTACACCTTC; cdr3_aa: CASSQDRGYGYTF
cdr3_length: 17; j_call: TRBJ2-3; clone_size: .; d_call: TRBD2; v_call: TRBV7-2; cdr3_nt: TGTGCCAGCAGCGTACTGGGACTAGGGTTGAGCACAGATACGCAGTATTTT; cdr3_aa: CASSVLGLGLSTDTQYF
cdr3_length: 14; j_call: TRBJ2-7; clone_size: few; d_call: .; v_call: TRBV6-2/TRBV6-3; cdr3_nt: TGTGCCAGCAGTTACTCTCGCTCTAACGGCGAGCAGTACTTC; cdr3_aa: CASSYSRSNGEQYF